This TCR beta chain was observed in a study of blood T cell repertoires in COVID-19. Study details: COVID-19 samples, acute and convalescent, were from the United States, Italy and Spain. PBMCs, B-cell-depleted T cells, or T cells provided the cDNA or gDNA that made up the material.

In the source study's methods: Researchers report that nucleated cell counts were estimated from reference gene primer amplification. Clones were sequenced by immunoSEQ multiplex PCR, and TCRdb holds only the in-frame ones, with some missing. Clone size and V and J calls were adopted from that table, with D and trimming inferred from the DNA. This table has some 70,000 clones, about 87% appearing once. The ends were cut back, 6 bases at V and 4 bases at J, with 12 bases in the middle. This CDR3 region has 14 residues. The V gene's germline CDR1 is MDHEN and CDR2 SYDVKM. The TCR originated in a man aged 45 to 65 with active COVID-19. J is TRBJ2-2 and V is TRBV28, with a tentative D call TRBD2 (6 bases). The source material was peripheral blood. As DNA, the CDR3 is TGTGCCAGCAGATTTCGGGAGTTCACCGGGGAGCTGTTTTTT. Protein product: CASRFREFTGELFF.